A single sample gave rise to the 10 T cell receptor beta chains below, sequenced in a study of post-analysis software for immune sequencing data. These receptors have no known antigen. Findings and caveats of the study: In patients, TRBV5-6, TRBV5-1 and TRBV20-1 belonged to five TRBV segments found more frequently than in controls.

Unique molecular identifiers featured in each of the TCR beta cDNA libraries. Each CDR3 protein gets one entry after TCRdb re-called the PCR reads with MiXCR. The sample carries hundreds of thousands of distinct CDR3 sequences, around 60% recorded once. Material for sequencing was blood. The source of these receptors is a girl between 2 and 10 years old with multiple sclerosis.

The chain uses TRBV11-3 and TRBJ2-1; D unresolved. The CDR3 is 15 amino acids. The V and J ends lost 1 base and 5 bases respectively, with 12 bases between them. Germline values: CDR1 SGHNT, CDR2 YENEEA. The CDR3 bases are TGTGCCAGCAGCTTAGGGCCACCCCGGGACAATGAGCAGTTCTTC. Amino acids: CASSLGPPRDNEQFF. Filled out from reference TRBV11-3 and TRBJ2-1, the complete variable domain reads EAGVVQSPRYKIIEKKQPVAFWCNPISGHNTLYWYLQNLGQGPELLIRYENEEAVDDSQLPKDRFSAERLKGVDSTLKIQPAELGDSAVYLCASSLGPPRDNEQFFGPGTRLTVL.

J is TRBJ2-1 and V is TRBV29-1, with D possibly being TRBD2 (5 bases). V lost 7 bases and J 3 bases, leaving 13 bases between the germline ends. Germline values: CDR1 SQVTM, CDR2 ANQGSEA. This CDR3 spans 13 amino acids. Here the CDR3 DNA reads TGCAGCGCGGGATTAGAGGACTACAATGAGCAGTTCTTC. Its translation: CSAGLEDYNEQFF.

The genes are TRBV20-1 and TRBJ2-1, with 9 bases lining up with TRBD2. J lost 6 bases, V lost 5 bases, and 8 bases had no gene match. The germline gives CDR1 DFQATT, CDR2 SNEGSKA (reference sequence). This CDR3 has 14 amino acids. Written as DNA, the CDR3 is TGCAGTGCTCCGGGACTAGCCGATAGCAATGAGCAGTTCTTC. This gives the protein CSAPGLADSNEQFF.

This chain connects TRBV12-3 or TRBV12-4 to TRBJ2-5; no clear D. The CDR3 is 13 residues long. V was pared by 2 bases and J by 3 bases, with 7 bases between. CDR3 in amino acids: CASSLLEEETQYF. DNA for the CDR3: TGTGCCAGCAGTTTATTAGAAGAAGAGACCCAGTACTTC.

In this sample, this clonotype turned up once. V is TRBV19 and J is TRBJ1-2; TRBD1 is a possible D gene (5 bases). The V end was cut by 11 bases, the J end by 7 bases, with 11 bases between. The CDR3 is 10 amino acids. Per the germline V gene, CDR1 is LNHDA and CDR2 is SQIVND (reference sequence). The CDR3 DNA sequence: TGTGCCCGAGACAGACCTGGCTACACCTTC. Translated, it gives CARDRPGYTF.

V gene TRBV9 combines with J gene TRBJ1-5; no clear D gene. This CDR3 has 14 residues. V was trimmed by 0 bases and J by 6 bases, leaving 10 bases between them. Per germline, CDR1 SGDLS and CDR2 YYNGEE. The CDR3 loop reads CASSVEVGSQPQHF. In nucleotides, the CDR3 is TGTGCCAGCAGCGTAGAAGTGGGTAGTCAGCCCCAGCATTTT.

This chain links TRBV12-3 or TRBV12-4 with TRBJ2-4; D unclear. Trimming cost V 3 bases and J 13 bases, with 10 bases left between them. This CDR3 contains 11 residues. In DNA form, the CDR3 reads TGTGCCAGCAGTTTGCAGCGAGAGCAGTACTTC. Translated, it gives CASSLQREQYF.

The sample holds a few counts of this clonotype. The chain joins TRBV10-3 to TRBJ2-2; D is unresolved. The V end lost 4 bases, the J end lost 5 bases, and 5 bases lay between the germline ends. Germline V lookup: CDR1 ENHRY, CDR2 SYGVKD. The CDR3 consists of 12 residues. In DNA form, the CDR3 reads TGTGCCATCAGTGGCTCAACCGGGGAGCTGTTTTTT. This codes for CAISGSTGELFF.

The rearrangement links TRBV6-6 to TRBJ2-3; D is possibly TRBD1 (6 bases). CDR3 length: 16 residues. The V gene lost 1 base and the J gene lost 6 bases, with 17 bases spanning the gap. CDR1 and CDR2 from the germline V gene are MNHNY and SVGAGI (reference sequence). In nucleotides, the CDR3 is TGTGCCAGCAGTTACTTAAGGGCAGGGGCGTCGGATACGCAGTATTTT. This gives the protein CASSYLRAGASDTQYF.

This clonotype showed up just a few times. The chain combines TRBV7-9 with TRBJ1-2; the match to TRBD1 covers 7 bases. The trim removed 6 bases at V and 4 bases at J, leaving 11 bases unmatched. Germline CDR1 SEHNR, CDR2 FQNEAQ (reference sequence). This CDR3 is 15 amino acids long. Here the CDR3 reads CASSTDRAHPYGYTF. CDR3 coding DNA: TGTGCCAGCAGTACCGACAGGGCCCACCCCTATGGCTACACCTTC. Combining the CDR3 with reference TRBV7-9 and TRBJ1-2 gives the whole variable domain DTGVSQNPRHKITKRGQNVTFRCDPISEHNRLYWYRQTLGQGPEFLTYFQNEAQLEKSRLLSDRFSAERPKGSFSTLEIQRTEQGDSAMYLCASSTDRAHPYGYTFGSGTRLTVV.